These 2 T cell receptor beta chains were all obtained from the same sample, sequenced in a study of blood T cells in healthy people across ages. The authors ran a second PCR of roughly 7 to 11 cycles using a sample-barcoded 5' primer and a J-beta primer mix. TCRdb analysed the 5' RACE reads with MiXCR anew, one entry per CDR3 protein. The data hold about 590,000 distinct CDR3 sequences, with 25% to 35% observed a single time. What was sequenced was blood. These receptors all come from a woman older than 75 in good health.

This clonotype was seen once. A much larger clone sits a single nucleotide away, making a read error possible. V and J are TRBV5-1 and TRBJ2-5; 8 bases fit TRBD2. The CDR3 is made up of 14 amino acids. The germline gives CDR1 SGHRS, CDR2 YFSETQ. V trimming: 6 bases; J trimming: 11 bases; junction bases outside the gene matches: 15. CDR3 sequence: CASTGLAGYNEQYF. CDR3 in DNA: TGCGCCAGCACCGGACTAGCAGGTTACAATGAGCAGTACTTC.

This chain joins TRBV18 and TRBJ2-7; possibly TRBD1 for D (5 bases). CDR1 and CDR2 from the germline V gene are KGHSH and LQKENI. V gave up 5 bases and J gave up 0 bases, with 8 bases separating them. The CDR3 is 13 amino acids. The CDR3 spells CASSDSPSYEQYF. CDR3 sequence (DNA): TGTGCCAGCTCAGACAGTCCCTCCTACGAGCAGTACTTC.